This record concerns one TCR beta chain sequence. This table comes from immunoSEQ multiplex PCR, and its TCRdb copy is limited to in-frame clones, with some not included. The sample has 2 million to 2.5 million clones; 80% to 95% are singletons. The sample is drawn from a study of shared clonotypes between healthy human individuals. This CDR3 has 14 residues. J gave up 9 bases and V 3 bases, and 10 bases lay outside the gene matches. Germline assignment: CDR1 SQVTM and CDR2 ANQGSEA. The chain has TRBV29-1 and TRBJ2-1, with TRBD2 matching over 8 bases. Sequencing was performed on naive CD4+ T cells from PBMCs. Regarding subset: CD45RA+ positively selected. The sequence was collected from a man aged 18 to 30 in good health. Some clones in this sample may be carry-over from other donors' samples. The CDR3 nucleotides are TGCAGCGTTGATGAGGCGGGAGGAGGGAGTGAGCAGTTCTTC. Its translation: CSVDEAGGGSEQFF.